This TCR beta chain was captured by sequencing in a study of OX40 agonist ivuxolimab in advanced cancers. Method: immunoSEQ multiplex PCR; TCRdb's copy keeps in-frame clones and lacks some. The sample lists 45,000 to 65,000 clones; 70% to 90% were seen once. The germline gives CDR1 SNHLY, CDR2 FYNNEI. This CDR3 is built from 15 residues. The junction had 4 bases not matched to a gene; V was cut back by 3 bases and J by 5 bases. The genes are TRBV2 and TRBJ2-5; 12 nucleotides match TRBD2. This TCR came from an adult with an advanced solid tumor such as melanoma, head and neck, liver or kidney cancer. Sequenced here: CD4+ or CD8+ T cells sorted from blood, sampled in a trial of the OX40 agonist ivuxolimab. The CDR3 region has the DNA TGTGCCAGCAGTGATGCTAGCGGGGGGGCCGAGACCCAGTACTTC. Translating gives CASSDASGGAETQYF.